Described below is a single TCR beta chain sequence and its context. Its antigen remains unidentified. The data derive from a study of monozygotic twins with inflammatory bowel disease. General study results and limits: For IBD patients, clonotypes shared with others were fewer than for healthy twins, especially with disease activity. Twins classed as concordant or discordant showed no difference in repertoire similarity, possibly from limited power.

Germline assignment: CDR1 ENHRY and CDR2 SYGVKD. The CDR3 covers 15 residues. TCRdb reprocessed the 5' RACE reads; each CDR3 protein has one entry and no DNA is given. In all, the sample yields around 400,000 distinct CDR3 sequences. Whole blood, unsorted for T cells, was the source of total RNA. The chain couples TRBV10-3 to TRBJ2-6; TCRdb selects TRBD1, and the lack of DNA leaves this call unchecked. The clonotype comes from a human donor with ulcerative colitis or Crohn's disease, or a healthy co-twin of an affected twin (not recorded which). Sequencing was performed on blood. CDR3: CATSSGGSGANVLTF.